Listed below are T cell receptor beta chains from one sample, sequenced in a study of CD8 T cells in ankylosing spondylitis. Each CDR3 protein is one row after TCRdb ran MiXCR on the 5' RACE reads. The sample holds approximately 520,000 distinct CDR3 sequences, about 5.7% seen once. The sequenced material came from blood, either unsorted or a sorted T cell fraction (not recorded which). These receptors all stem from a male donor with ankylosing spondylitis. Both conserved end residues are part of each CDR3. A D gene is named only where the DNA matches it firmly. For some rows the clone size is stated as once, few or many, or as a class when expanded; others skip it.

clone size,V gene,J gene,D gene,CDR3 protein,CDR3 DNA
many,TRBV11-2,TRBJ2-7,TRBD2,CASSQAAVLAGDFPYEQYF,TGTGCCAGCAGCCAAGCAGCAGTACTAGCGGGAGATTTTCCCTACGAGCAGTACTTC
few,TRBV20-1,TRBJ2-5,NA,CSARGGEREVTQYF,TGCAGTGCTAGGGGGGGTGAGAGGGAAGTGACCCAGTACTTC
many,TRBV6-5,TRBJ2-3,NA,CASSSGGALDTQYF,TGTGCCAGCAGTTCCGGTGGGGCGTTAGATACGCAGTATTTT
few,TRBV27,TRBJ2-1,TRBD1,CASRTGGGNEQFF,TGTGCCAGCCGTACAGGGGGCGGCAATGAGCAGTTCTTC
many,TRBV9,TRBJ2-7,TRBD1,CASSASSGGAGTYEQYF,TGTGCCAGCAGCGCCTCTTCAGGGGGCGCAGGGACCTACGAGCAGTACTTC
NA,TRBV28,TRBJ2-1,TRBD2,CASSSFSGRNEQFF,TGTGCCAGCAGTTCCTTTAGCGGGAGGAATGAGCAGTTCTTC
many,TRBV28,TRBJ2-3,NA,CASSLRQSDTQYF,TGTGCCAGCAGTTTAAGACAGTCAGATACGCAGTATTTT
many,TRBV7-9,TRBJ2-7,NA,CASSDKFSYEQYF,TGTGCCAGCAGCGACAAGTTTTCCTACGAGCAGTACTTC
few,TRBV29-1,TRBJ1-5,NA,CSVRATNQPQHF,TGCAGCGTTAGGGCGACCAATCAGCCCCAGCATTTT
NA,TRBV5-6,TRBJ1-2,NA,CASSPRGPGYTF,TGTGCCAGCAGCCCTAGAGGGCCTGGCTACACCTTC
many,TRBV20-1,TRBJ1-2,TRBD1,CSATRGQATYGYTF,TGCAGTGCTACTCGCGGACAGGCGACCTATGGCTACACCTTC
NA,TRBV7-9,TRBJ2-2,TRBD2,CASSTTSGRGTGELFF,TGTGCCAGCAGCACAACTAGCGGGAGAGGGACCGGGGAGCTGTTTTTT
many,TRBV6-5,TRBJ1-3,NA,CASSYRRTGRNTIYF,TGTGCCAGCAGTTACCGGCGTACAGGGAGGAACACCATATATTTT
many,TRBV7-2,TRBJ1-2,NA,CASSPDRPYGYTF,TGTGCCAGCAGCCCGGACAGACCGTATGGCTACACCTTC
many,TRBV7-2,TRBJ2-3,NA,CASSWGPRDTQYF,TGTGCCAGCAGCTGGGGACCTCGGGATACGCAGTATTTT
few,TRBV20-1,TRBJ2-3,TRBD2,CSARETRTSLPKDTQYF,TGCAGTGCTAGAGAGACCAGGACTAGTTTGCCGAAAGATACGCAGTATTTT
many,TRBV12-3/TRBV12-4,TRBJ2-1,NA,CASSLGQLYNEQFF,TGTGCCAGCAGTTTAGGACAGTTATACAATGAGCAGTTCTTC
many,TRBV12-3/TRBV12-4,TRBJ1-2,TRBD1,CASSLRPGQGLNGYTF,TGTGCCAGCAGCCTTCGACCGGGACAGGGATTGAATGGCTACACCTTC
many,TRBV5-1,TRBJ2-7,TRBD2,CASSFRTSGVSSYEQYF,TGCGCCAGCAGCTTCCGGACTAGCGGGGTTAGCTCCTACGAGCAGTACTTC
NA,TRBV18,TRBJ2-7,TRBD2,CASSPLQLAVDEQYF,TGTGCCAGCTCACCACTTCAACTAGCGGTCGACGAGCAGTACTTC
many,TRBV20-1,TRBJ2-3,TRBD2,CSAPGLAGNTDTQYF,TGCAGTGCTCCCGGACTAGCAGGAAACACAGATACGCAGTATTTT
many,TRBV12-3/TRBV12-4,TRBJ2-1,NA,CASSFGGSGYNEQFF,TGTGCCAGCAGTTTTGGTGGGAGCGGCTACAATGAGCAGTTCTTC
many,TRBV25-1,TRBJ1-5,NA,CASNQPQHF,TGTGCCAGCAACCAGCCCCAGCATTTT
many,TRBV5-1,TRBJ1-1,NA,CASSLAVGRMWDTEAFF,TGCGCCAGCAGCTTAGCGGTGGGTCGTATGTGGGACACTGAAGCTTTCTTT
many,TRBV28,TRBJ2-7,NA,CASSSGFGYEQYF,TGTGCCAGCAGTTCGGGGTTCGGCTACGAGCAGTACTTC
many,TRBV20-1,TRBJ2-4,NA,CSARRPENIQYF,TGCAGTGCTAGACGACCCGAAAACATTCAGTACTTC
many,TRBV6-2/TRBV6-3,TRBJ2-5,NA,CASSARETQYF,TGTGCCAGCAGTGCCCGAGAGACCCAGTACTTC
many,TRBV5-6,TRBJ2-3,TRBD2,CASSLGTSGNTDTQYF,TGTGCCAGCAGCTTGGGGACTAGCGGCAACACAGATACGCAGTATTTT
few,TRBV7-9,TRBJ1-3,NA,CASSLIPPGPGNTIYF,TGTGCCAGCAGCCTAATCCCCCCAGGGCCAGGAAACACCATATATTTT
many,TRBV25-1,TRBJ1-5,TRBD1,CASADRGRGQPQHF,TGTGCCAGCGCGGACAGGGGCAGGGGTCAGCCCCAGCATTTT
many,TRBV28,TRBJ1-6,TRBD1,CASSLPGQTNSPLHF,TGTGCCAGCAGTCTTCCGGGACAGACTAATTCACCCCTCCACTTT
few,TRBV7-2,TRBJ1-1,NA,CASSLDWRVTEAFF,TGTGCCAGCAGCTTAGACTGGAGGGTCACTGAAGCTTTCTTT
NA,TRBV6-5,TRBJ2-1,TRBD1,CASSSGTGGAYNEQFF,TGTGCCAGCAGTTCCGGGACAGGGGGCGCTTACAATGAGCAGTTCTTC
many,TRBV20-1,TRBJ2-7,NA,CSATARVSSYEQYF,TGCAGTGCTACCGCCCGGGTAAGCTCCTACGAGCAGTACTTC
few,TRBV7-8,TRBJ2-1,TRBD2,CASSRVGPLASNEQFF,TGTGCCAGCAGCCGCGTTGGGCCACTAGCGTCAAATGAGCAGTTCTTC
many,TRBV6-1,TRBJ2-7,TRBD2,CASSPSSGTNYEQYF,TGTGCCAGCAGTCCTTCTAGCGGGACCAACTACGAGCAGTACTTC
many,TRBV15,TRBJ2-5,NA,CATSRDGGVETQYF,TGTGCCACCAGCAGAGATGGTGGAGTAGAGACCCAGTACTTC
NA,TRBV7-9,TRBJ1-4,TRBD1,CASSQGTGEKLFF,TGTGCCAGCAGCCAAGGGACAGGGGAAAAACTGTTTTTT
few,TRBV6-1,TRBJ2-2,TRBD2,CATLPAGGYAGELFF,TGTGCCACTCTTCCCGCGGGAGGTTACGCCGGGGAGCTGTTTTTT
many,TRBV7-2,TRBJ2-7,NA,CASSQAGSNYEQYF,TGTGCCAGCAGCCAGGCGGGATCCAACTACGAGCAGTACTTC
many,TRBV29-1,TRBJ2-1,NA,CSAFKRANLLLSYNEQFF,TGCAGCGCCTTTAAGCGGGCAAACCTCCTTCTCTCCTACAATGAGCAGTTCTTC
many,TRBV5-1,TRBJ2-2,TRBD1,CASSFGQAPTGELFF,TGCGCCAGCAGCTTCGGACAGGCTCCCACCGGGGAGCTGTTTTTT
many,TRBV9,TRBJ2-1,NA,CASSVAADPIYNEQFF,TGTGCCAGCAGCGTAGCGGCGGACCCCATCTACAATGAGCAGTTCTTC